The subject of this entry is one T cell receptor beta chain. Its antigen is undetermined. Since a much larger clone is just one base distant, this may be a read error. Full-length variable regions came from constant-region reverse primers plus semi-nested Nested Universal Primer A PCR. TCRdb called the 5' RACE reads again in MiXCR, with one record for every CDR3 protein. Here the sample spans some 10,000 distinct CDR3 sequences, more than 45% being singletons. CDR3 length equals 16 residues. The germline V and J ends were trimmed by 7 bases and 4 bases, with 20 bases remaining between them. Germline loops: CDR1 MNHEY, CDR2 SVGEGT. Findings and caveats of the study: Tumor Tregs overlapped most with tumor, then blood, naive CD4+ cells.

Sequenced input: tumor-infiltrating naive CD4+ T cells sorted from the breast tumor. Subset given: naive CD4+ T cells, CD4+CD45RA+CD25-. The chain carries TRBV6-2 or TRBV6-3 and TRBJ2-1, with D uncertain. This TCR was recovered from a female donor with breast cancer. Here the CDR3 reads CASTSLARRDYNEQFF. CDR3 DNA sequence: TGTGCCAGCACCTCCTTGGCCCGTCGAGATTACAATGAGCAGTTCTTC.